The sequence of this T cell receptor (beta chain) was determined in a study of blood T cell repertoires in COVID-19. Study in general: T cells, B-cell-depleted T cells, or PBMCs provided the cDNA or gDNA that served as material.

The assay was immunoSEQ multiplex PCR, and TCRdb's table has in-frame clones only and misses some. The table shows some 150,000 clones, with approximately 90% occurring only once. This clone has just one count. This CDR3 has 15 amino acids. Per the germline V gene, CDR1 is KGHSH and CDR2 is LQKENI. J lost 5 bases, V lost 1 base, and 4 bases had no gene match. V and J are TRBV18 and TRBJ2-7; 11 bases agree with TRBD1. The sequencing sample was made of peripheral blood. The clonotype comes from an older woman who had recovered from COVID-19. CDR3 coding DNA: TGTGCCAGCTCACCACAAGGACAGGGGGCGGACGAGCAGTACTTC. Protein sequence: CASSPQGQGADEQYF.